The clone carrying this T cell receptor (beta chain) was seen only once. Study processing details: Reference gene primers were amplified, and this amplification served to estimate nucleated cell counts. Assay: immunoSEQ multiplex PCR; the TCRdb copy retains only in-frame clones and omits some. D and trimming were read from the DNA, whereas the V and J calls and clone size are those reported in that table. The sample has some 460,000 clones, around 89% seen once; the top ten hold approximately 4.5%. This specimen belongs to a study of blood T cell repertoires in COVID-19. For the study at large: Acute and convalescent COVID-19 specimens originated in the United States, Italy and Spain. PBMCs, B-cell-depleted T cells, or T cells provided the cDNA or gDNA that made up the material.

Per germline, CDR1 SGHNT and CDR2 YYREEE (reference sequence). Trimming took 2 bases from V and 1 from J; bases not matched to a gene: 6. The CDR3 spans 16 residues. The chain carries TRBV5-4 and TRBJ2-5; 9 bases are a match to TRBD2. The clonotype comes from a woman in her 30s with acute or convalescent COVID-19. The sample was peripheral blood. CDR3 residues: CASSLMRRGGQETQYF. CDR3 DNA sequence: TGTGCCAGCAGCTTAATGCGGCGGGGGGGCCAAGAGACCCAGTACTTC. Full variable domain (rest looked up from reference TRBV5-4 and TRBJ2-5): ETGVTQSPTHLIKTRGQQVTLRCSSQSGHNTVSWYQQALGQGPQFIFQYYREEENGRGNFPPRFSGLQFPNYSSELNVNALELDDSALYLCASSLMRRGGQETQYFGPGTRLLVL.